The 9 T cell receptor beta chains given below trace back to one sample, sequenced in a study of human T cells and chemical hapten exposure. Time point meaning: patch test 2, 6 weeks after DPC sensitization. Treatment described: therapeutic diphenylcyclopropenone sensitization with weekly scalp DPC. TCRdb itself ran the RACE reads through MiXCR, one entry per CDR3 protein. The table lists under 450,000 distinct CDR3 sequences, nearly 6.5% of them singletons. This sample comprised whole blood, obtained in connection with sensitization to the hapten diphenylcyclopropenone (DPC). The origin of the receptors is a woman younger than 30 with alopecia areata. Some clones in this sample may be carry-over from other donors' samples.

Many counts were recorded for this clonotype. The gene calls are TRBV7-2 and TRBJ2-1, with no clear D. V was trimmed by 2 bases and J by 8 bases, leaving 16 bases between them. CDR1 is SGHTA and CDR2 is FQGNSA in the germline V gene. This CDR3 comprises 15 residues. In DNA, the CDR3 is TGTGCCAGCAGCTTATACCCCAGGTTTGTCCATGAGCAGTTCTTC. Its protein is CASSLYPRFVHEQFF.

In this sample, this clonotype is medium-sized (0.01 to 0.1%). A read error may produce the germline difference seen at one junction end. This chain connects TRBV15 to TRBJ1-5; TRBD1 aligns across 7 bases. The CDR3 consists of 16 residues. Germline V gene data show CDR1 as LNHNV and CDR2 as YYDKDF (reference sequence). This chain's CDR3 is CATSGERDSSNQPQHF. CDR3 in DNA: TGTGCCACCAGCGGAGAAAGGGACAGTAGCAATCAGCCCCAGCATTTT.

At least ten counts were recorded for this clonotype. The chain uses TRBV4-3 and TRBJ1-1; D remains ambiguous. The germline V gene encodes CDR1 LGHNA and CDR2 YSLEER. This CDR3 spans 15 amino acids. Trimming left V 0 bases short and J 2 bases short, with 10 bases between. CDR3 sequence: CASSQDKVQNTEAFF. CDR3 DNA: TGCGCCAGCAGCCAAGATAAAGTTCAAAACACTGAAGCTTTCTTT.

This clonotype has a count of ten or more. V usage is TRBV5-5 and J usage is TRBJ1-2, with D perhaps TRBD1 (5 bases). V lost 4 bases and J 5 bases, leaving 9 bases between the germline ends. The CDR3 spans 12 residues. Germline CDR1 and CDR2: SGHKS and YYEKEE (reference sequence). The CDR3 spells CASSTRQYGYTF. The CDR3 coding sequence is TGTGCCAGCAGCACGCGACAGTATGGCTACACCTTC.

This clonotype was observed many times. The chain recombines TRBV4-2 with TRBJ1-4, with a weak D call TRBD1 (6 bases). The V end was cut by 0 bases, the J end by 3 bases, with 11 bases between. The CDR3 sequence is 16 residues long. Germline assignment: CDR1 LGHNA and CDR2 YNFKEQ. The DNA for the CDR3 is TGTGCCAGCAGCCAAGACTTGCAGGGGTCTAATGAAAAACTGTTTTTT. This gives the protein CASSQDLQGSNEKLFF.

This clonotype was detected only a few times. The chain carries TRBV28 and TRBJ1-4; D is undetermined. V was cut by 4 bases and J by 10 bases, with 16 bases left in between. Germline-derived CDR1 and CDR2 are MDHEN and SYDVKM. The CDR3 contains 14 residues. Here the CDR3 reads CASSSHDREGKLFF. CDR3 in DNA: TGTGCCAGCAGTTCTCATGACCGGGAGGGAAAACTGTTTTTT. Combining the CDR3 with reference TRBV28 and TRBJ1-4 gives the whole variable domain DVKVTQSSRYLVKRTGEKVFLECVQDMDHENMFWYRQDPGLGLRLIYFSYDVKMKEKGDIPEGYSVSREKKERFSLILESASTNQTSMYLCASSSHDREGKLFFGSGTQLSVL.

This clonotype was counted only a few times. This chain connects TRBV6-1 to TRBJ2-3, with 10 positions matching TRBD1. CDR1 is MNHNS and CDR2 is SASEGT in the germline V gene. Trimming took 3 bases from V and 4 from J; bases not matched to a gene: 7. This CDR3 has 16 residues. CDR3 in amino acids: CASSDVTGTGADTQYF. In DNA form, the CDR3 reads TGTGCCAGCAGTGATGTAACCGGGACAGGGGCAGATACGCAGTATTTT.

This clonotype was recorded a few times. The rearrangement uses TRBV7-8 and TRBJ2-3; D gene ambiguous. Germline-derived CDR1 and CDR2 are SGHVS and FQNEAQ. Trimming left V 3 bases short and J 0 bases short, with 7 bases between. There are 14 residues in the CDR3. The CDR3 DNA is TGTGCCAGCAGCTTTACCTCTAGCACAGATACGCAGTATTTT. This translates into CASSFTSSTDTQYF.

This clonotype has more than one count but fewer than ten. The CDR3 spells CASSQDRGHLNEQFF. The CDR3 DNA is TGCGCCAGCAGCCAAGATAGGGGGCACCTCAATGAGCAGTTCTTC. The chain uses TRBV4-3 and TRBJ2-1; 7 bases agree with TRBD1. Germline lookup yields CDR1 LGHNA and CDR2 YSLEER. V trimming: 0 bases; J trimming: 6 bases; junction bases outside the gene matches: 5. This CDR3 has 15 residues.